These T cell receptor beta chains were read from a single sample in a study of tumor-infiltrating lymphocytes in primary liver carcinoma. TCRdb called the multiplex PCR reads again in MiXCR, with one record for every CDR3 protein. The sample shows about 20,000 distinct CDR3 sequences, approximately 80% of them seen only once. Material for sequencing was liver tumor tissue from sampling region 2. These receptors originate from a woman aged 25-40 years with primary liver carcinoma and hepatitis B virus infection. Both conserved end residues are part of each CDR3. A D gene is named only where the DNA matches it firmly. Some rows have no size entry. The others give once, few or many, or a class for an expanded clone.

.,.,TRBJ2-7,TRBV29-1,TGCAGCGTTGAACGGGGGTCCGTCGCCCGACGGGACTTT,CSVERGSVARRDF
.,.,TRBJ2-1,TRBV10-3,TGTGTCATCAGTCTCACGGCAACCCGGGATGAGCAGTTCTTC,CVISLTATRDEQFF
.,.,TRBJ2-1,TRBV29-1,TGCAGCGCTCTAAGTGACTACAAAGAGCAGTTCTTC,CSALSDYKEQFF
TRBD2,.,TRBJ2-5,TRBV11-3,TGTGCCAGCAGCCCTAGTTCGCTAGCGGGAGTTAACGTAGAGACCCAGTACTTC,CASSPSSLAGVNVETQYF
TRBD2,.,TRBJ2-1,TRBV4-3,TGCGCCTGTAGCCAAAACGTAGCGGGAACCAGAGATGAGCAGTTCTTC,CACSQNVAGTRDEQFF
.,.,TRBJ2-1,TRBV29-1,TGCAGCGTTGAAACTAGCAGTCACAATGATCAGTTCTTC,CSVETSSHNDQFF
TRBD2,once,TRBJ2-1,TRBV13,TGTGCCAGCAGCACCGGGACTAGAGGGGCATACAACGAGGAGTTCTTC,CASSTGTRGAYNEEFF
.,.,TRBJ1-5,TRBV6-1,TGTGCCAGCAGTGAACATGGGAACGTCCCCAGTCAGCCCCGGCATTTT,CASSEHGNVPSQPRHF
TRBD2,few,TRBJ2-5,TRBV11-3,TGTGCCAGCAGCTTAGATGGACTAGCGGGATGGCAGACCCAGTACTTC,CASSLDGLAGWQTQYF
.,.,TRBJ2-7,TRBV11-2,TGTGCCAGCACTTTAGGCTCATACTACGAGCAGTACTTC,CASTLGSYYEQYF
TRBD2,.,TRBJ2-1,TRBV28,TGCGCCAGCCCCATACTAGCGGGAGTTTTGGGCTACAATGAGCAGTTCTTC,CASPILAGVLGYNEQFF
TRBD1,.,TRBJ2-7,TRBV5-6,TGTGCCAGCAGGTTACGGACAGGGCTATTGCAGCACTTC,CASRLRTGLLQHF
.,.,TRBJ2-7,TRBV11-1,TGTGCCAGCATCTTAGGATACCTACGGGAGCAGTACTTC,CASILGYLREQYF
.,.,TRBJ2-3,TRBV5-4,TGTGCCAGCAGTAACCCGGCGGTTAGTGGGAGTCGGACAGATACCCAGTGTTTT,CASSNPAVSGSRTDTQCF
.,.,TRBJ2-6,TRBV4-2,TGTGCCAGCAGCCAGGATAGAATGGCTGGGGCCAGCGTCCTGACTTTC,CASSQDRMAGASVLTF
.,.,TRBJ2-2,TRBV5-6,TGTGCCAGCAGCTTGGCACCCAGAGTTACCTGGGAACTGTCTTTT,CASSLAPRVTWELSF
.,once,TRBJ1-1,TRBV29-1,TGCAGTGTTCTCAGTAGGAGAACCACTGAAGCTCTCTTT,CSVLSRRTTEALF